This note documents a single TCR beta chain sequence. This sample is part of a study of tumor-infiltrating lymphocytes in primary liver carcinoma. Study as a whole: Patients diagnosed with primary liver carcinoma received treatment through surgical resection.

Germline DNA was extracted alongside blood RNA, which was obtained from unsorted whole blood. This CDR3 contains 16 residues. Germline assignment: CDR1 MGHRA and CDR2 YSYEKL. With V trimmed by 2 bases and J by 6 bases, 9 bases remained unmatched. Production of TCR beta cDNA used approximately 480 ng total RNA together with a constant-region primer. ARM-PCR, slightly modified, supplied the TCR beta libraries through three nested multiplex PCR rounds. With TRBV1-TRBV30 forward primers and a C-beta reverse primer, the first two PCR rounds were run for roughly 9 cycles each. TCRdb analysed the multiplex PCR reads with MiXCR anew, one entry per CDR3 protein. Of some 180,000 distinct CDR3 sequences in the sample, about 60% were seen once.

The TCR originated in a man aged 40-49 years with primary liver carcinoma and hepatitis B virus infection. This chain connects TRBV4-1 to TRBJ2-2; 7 bases agree with TRBD1. Input material: peripheral blood. This CDR3 reads CASSQSLQGRAGELFF. CDR3 nucleotides: TGCGCCAGCAGCCAATCATTACAGGGGCGCGCCGGGGAGCTGTTTTTT.